This T cell receptor (beta chain) was found in a study of T cells in Graves' hyperthyroidism and ophthalmopathy (dated by TCRdb to the late 2010s). Some background on the complete study: TCR V-J signatures able to tell the groups apart were searched for in a discovery cohort of 90 to 100 patients, of whom roughly 42 had Graves' ophthalmopathy and roughly 57 had stable Graves' hyperthyroidism. The paper reports TCR Vbeta CDR3 sequencing of approximately 140 peripheral blood samples: 43 ophthalmopathy, 75 to 80 hyperthyroidism and roughly 17 progressor patients. Following sampling, methimazole starting at 30 mg daily was given to hyperthyroidism patients, and high-dose intravenous methylprednisolone was given to ophthalmopathy patients. The roughly 100 discovery patients were randomly divided into training and test sets at a 7:3 ratio. The study also compared thyroid tissue and blood T-cell repertoires from about six Graves' hyperthyroidism patients. Prospective prediction of ophthalmopathy was tested in an independent validation cohort consisting of fewer than 20 hyperthyroidism patients and 15 to 17 patients who later progressed to ophthalmopathy. What the authors observed across the whole study: In validation, the model predicted progression to ophthalmopathy with approximately 71% sensitivity and about 73% specificity, a median of approximately 6.7 months before onset. No statistical method was used to fix the sample size in advance, and group allocation was not hidden from the investigators. A model built on a 13 V-J signature distinguished ophthalmopathy from stable hyperthyroidism, reaching about 89% sensitivity and about 81% specificity in cross-validation and 80%/75% in testing. Most expanded thyroid clonotypes (frequency above 0.001) were also found in blood, which suggests that blood repertoires may mirror thyroid immune responses.

This clonotype was recorded a few times. Its target antigen remains unknown. The input lacks base qualities; no much larger clone sits a single base away. The study excluded patients with uncontrolled infections, other autoimmune diseases, pregnancy or lactation. Diagnoses relied on clinical symptoms, serum thyroxine and TRAb, thyroid ultrasound and orbital computed tomography. Total RNA was extracted using Trizol reagent, and RNA quality was assessed on an Agilent 2100 Bioanalyzer. TCR beta CDR3 regions were amplified from RNA transcripts. The TCR CDR3 was subjected to a first round of RT-PCR using the HTBI primer set and the Qiagen OneStep RT-PCR kit. Libraries were constructed in a second round of multiplex PCR, after which size selection and purification were performed. Paired-end sequencing of the libraries was performed with 100 bp reads on an Illumina HiSeq2000. The study's processing was this. SOAPnuke was used to process the raw data, throwing out any read that contained adapters or uncalled bases, had a mean Phred below 15, or lacked an exact constant-primer or identifier match. COPE v1.2.5 was used to merge high-quality paired reads, and clonotypes were defined as unique nucleotide sequences. Clonotypes were aligned to IMGT TRBV, TRBD and TRBJ reference segments using MiTCR v1.1. Only V-J combinations with frequency above 0.0001, covering approximately 99% of repertoires, were analysed. The TCS score was defined as the ratio of F50 (clonal expansion) to E x V (chaos), calculated using BLOSUM62-based TCRdist between CDR3 peptides within each V-J. Welch's t-statistics and random forest reduced 514 V-J features to 13, which were used in a naive Bayes classifier (R e1071). The Morisita-Horn index was used to measure how similar the thyroid and blood repertoires were. TCRdb applied fastp at Q25 and MiXCR to the public reads, then kept only in-frame beta chains. Each entry merges the rows of one CDR3 protein and shows their most common DNA and genes. TCRdb's processing, not the authors' own work, is the source of the V and J calls. Present in this sample are hundreds of thousands of distinct CDR3 sequences, roughly 46% of which were seen just once. Jointly, the top ten make up less than 8.5% of the sample.

CDR1 and CDR2 were assigned from the germline V gene (reference sequence) as DFQATT and SNEGSKA. At the junction V is shortened by 5 bases and J by 4 bases, with 14 bases in between. From the cysteine through the phenylalanine, the CDR3 covers 13 amino acids. Just CDR3 DNA is preserved here, 39 bases in frame from base 1. The sample taken for sequencing was peripheral blood or thyroid tissue (not recorded which). The source of this sequence is an adult man with Graves' disease, either hyperthyroidism or ophthalmopathy (not recorded which). Recombination linked TRBV20-1 to TRBJ1-1, with a tentative D gene TRBD1 over 6 matching bases. The DNA reads as follows: TGCAGTGCTCGCGGGGGGCGACGCACTGAAGCTTTCTTT. Its translation reads: CSARGGRRTEAFF.